This passage covers 21 T cell receptor beta chains from one sample sequenced in a study of blood T cells in healthy people across ages. Primers used in a second PCR of about 7 to 12 cycles were a sample-barcoded 5' primer and a J-beta primer mix. Using its own MiXCR run on the 5' RACE reads, TCRdb lists one record per CDR3 protein. The sample has around 750,000 distinct CDR3 sequences, roughly 50% seen once. The sequencing sample was made of blood. Every receptor here comes from a man at least 80 years old in good health.

The gene calls are TRBV20-1 and TRBJ2-1; no clear D gene. There are 13 residues in the CDR3. CDR1 DFQATT and CDR2 SNEGSKA come from the germline V gene (reference sequence). Trimming took off 7 bases at V and 10 bases at J, with 20 bases between the two ends. CDR3 coding DNA: TGCAGTGTAAGGACCGTAGGTAGCTACGAGCAGTTCTTC. It encodes CSVRTVGSYEQFF.

The genes are TRBV25-1 and TRBJ2-5; the D gene is possibly TRBD2 (5 bases). Per germline, CDR1 MGHDK and CDR2 SYGVNS. Trimming stripped 3 bases from V and 7 bases from J, with 21 bases between. The CDR3 consists of 16 residues. CDR3 residues: CASSDVRLSFGGTQYF. The CDR3 nucleotides read TGTGCCAGCAGTGATGTGCGCCTTAGCTTCGGAGGGACCCAGTACTTC.

The rearrangement joins TRBV20-1 to TRBJ2-5, with D perhaps TRBD2 (5 bases). The CDR3 has 11 amino acids. Germline assignment: CDR1 DFQATT and CDR2 SNEGSKA (reference sequence). V gave up 6 bases and J gave up 3 bases, with 8 bases separating them. This CDR3 is CSAERKETQYF. CDR3 DNA: TGCAGTGCCGAGCGGAAAGAGACCCAGTACTTC.

The chain combines TRBV30 with TRBJ2-1, with D maybe TRBD2 (5 bases). Germline V gene sequence: CDR1 GTSNPN, CDR2 SVGIG (reference sequence). The CDR3 length is 17 residues. Between the trimmed V and J ends, which lost 0 bases and 1 base, there was a span of 16 bases. The CDR3 reads CAWSVRVGVGSYNEQFF. The CDR3 bases are TGTGCCTGGAGTGTACGTGTCGGGGTCGGGTCCTACAATGAGCAGTTCTTC.

The J gene is TRBJ1-5, the V gene TRBV12-3 or TRBV12-4; D remains ambiguous. The germline V and J ends were trimmed by 1 base and 4 bases, with 8 bases remaining between them. This CDR3 has 14 amino acids. The CDR3 bases are TGTGCCAGCAGTTTAGGTAGGGTAAATCAGCCCCAGCATTTT. Translating it yields CASSLGRVNQPQHF.

About this clonotype itself: One base away lies a much larger clone, so this may be a sequencing read error. The chain uses TRBV29-1 and TRBJ2-7; TRBD1 might be the D (6 bases). The better agreement between TRBJ2-5 and the DNA end casts doubt on the J call. The germline gives CDR1 SQVTM, CDR2 ANQGSEA. This CDR3 region has 12 residues. CDR3 sequence reads: CSVDNRVETQYF. The CDR3 bases are TGCAGCGTTGACAACAGGGTAGAGACCCAGTACTTC.

The chain is built from TRBV5-1 and TRBJ2-1, with D possibly TRBD2 on 5 matching bases. The J call may be in error: the DNA end matches TRBJ2-7 better. Germline V lookup: CDR1 SGHRS, CDR2 YFSETQ. The CDR3 is 16 residues long. The CDR3 region is CASSPLGASSYNEQYF. DNA of the CDR3: TGCGCCAGCAGCCCTTTGGGAGCTAGCTCCTACAATGAGCAGTACTTC.

The J gene is TRBJ2-5, the V gene TRBV5-1; D is perhaps TRBD2 (5 bases). This CDR3 region has 14 residues. Trimming left V 1 base short and J 4 bases short, with 11 bases between. Germline V gene lookup returns CDR1 SGHRS and CDR2 YFSETQ. CDR3 sequence: CASSLRGSAETQYF. The CDR3 DNA sequence: TGCGCCAGCAGCTTGCGAGGGAGTGCAGAGACCCAGTACTTC.

The chain employs TRBV7-3 and TRBJ2-3; D not certain. CDR3 size: 14 residues. With 2 bases removed from V and 1 base from J, the gap between germline ends came to 7 bases. Germline assignment: CDR1 SGHTA and CDR2 FQGTGA. The CDR3, as DNA: TGTGCCAGCAGCTTAGCACAGCGCACAGATACGCAGTATTTT. Translated, it gives CASSLAQRTDTQYF.

The gene calls are TRBV5-1 and TRBJ2-5, with 10 bases aligning to TRBD2. Matching the DNA end better, TRBJ2-7 makes the J call doubtful. Germline lookup yields CDR1 SGHRS and CDR2 YFSETQ. The CDR3 sequence is 17 residues long. The CDR3 bases are TGCGCCAGCAGCTTGGCCAGCGGGAGGGTCTCATCCTACGAGCAGTACTTC. It translates to CASSLASGRVSSYEQYF.

The CDR3 spells CSARGGERNIQYF. For the CDR3, the DNA is TGCAGTGCTAGAGGGGGGGAGAGAAACATTCAGTACTTC. The chain carries TRBV20-1 and TRBJ2-4; D might be TRBD2 (6 bases). Trimming took 1 base from V and 6 from J, leaving 10 bases between them. Per germline, CDR1 DFQATT and CDR2 SNEGSKA (reference sequence). This CDR3 is 13 amino acids long.

This clonotype came up once. This chain uses TRBV11-2 with TRBJ1-2, with TRBD1 matching 9 bases. This CDR3 comprises 14 residues. J lost 4 bases, V lost 6 bases, and 6 bases had no gene match. CDR1 is SGHAT, CDR2 FQNNGV, per germline. The CDR3 DNA follows: TGTGCCAGCAGTTTTCCGGACAGGGGCTATGGCTACACCTTC. As protein: CASSFPDRGYGYTF.

The genes are TRBV5-1 and TRBJ2-2; the match to TRBD1 covers 9 bases. Trimming took 2 bases from V and 4 from J; bases not matched to a gene: 6. The CDR3 length is 16 residues. Germline V lookup: CDR1 SGHRS, CDR2 YFSETQ. DNA for the CDR3: TGCGCCAGCAGCTTCATCCTGGACAGGGGCACCGGGGAGCTGTTTTTT. Translated, it gives CASSFILDRGTGELFF.

The genes are TRBV11-2 and TRBJ2-1; no reliable D call. Germline V gives CDR1 SGHAT, CDR2 FQNNGV. This CDR3 is built from 11 residues. Trimming removed 9 bases from V and 7 bases from J, with 10 bases in between. CDR3 DNA sequence: TGTGCCAGTCCGTCCGGTAATGAGCAGTTCTTC. Protein product: CASPSGNEQFF.

The chain recombines TRBV3-1 with TRBJ2-7; TRBD2 aligns across 9 bases. The end of the DNA aligns better with TRBJ2-5, so the J call may be wrong. This CDR3 is 15 amino acids long. Germline values: CDR1 LGHDT, CDR2 YNNKEL (reference sequence). CDR3: CASSLLESGRETQYF. The CDR3 coding sequence is TGTGCCAGCAGCCTCCTCGAAAGCGGGAGGGAGACCCAGTACTTC.

This clonotype was counted only a few times. The V call is TRBV6-2 or TRBV6-3, the J call TRBJ1-4, with TRBD1 matching 8 bases. This CDR3 contains 18 residues. The V segment lost 7 bases and the J segment 0 bases; nucleotides outside the gene matches: 13. Germline V lookup: CDR1 MNHEY, CDR2 SVGEGT. CDR3 protein: CASNPRGGQGATNEKLFF. The CDR3 DNA follows: TGTGCCAGCAACCCACGGGGTGGACAGGGAGCAACTAATGAAAAACTGTTTTTT.

This clonotype was recorded a few times. The J gene is TRBJ2-1, the V gene TRBV4-1, with 12 bases aligning to TRBD2. This CDR3 contains 17 residues. CDR1 is MGHRA, CDR2 YSYEKL, per germline. With 0 bases clipped from V and 12 bases from J, the junction kept 12 bases outside the gene matches. The CDR3 is CASSQDATSGSPLGQFF. CDR3 nucleotides: TGCGCCAGCAGCCAAGATGCGACTAGCGGGAGCCCACTAGGGCAGTTCTTC.

The J gene is TRBJ1-5, the V gene TRBV28; no firm D call. Trimming took off 9 bases at V and 1 base at J, with 4 bases between the two ends. The CDR3 is 11 residues long. Per the germline V gene, CDR1 is MDHEN and CDR2 is SYDVKM. CDR3 protein: CASQSNQPQHF. The CDR3 coding sequence is TGTGCCAGTCAGAGCAATCAGCCCCAGCATTTT.

The rearrangement uses TRBV28 and TRBJ2-7, with D possibly matching TRBD2 (5 bases). CDR3 length: 14 residues. V lost 7 bases and J 11 bases, leaving 24 bases between the germline ends. Per germline, CDR1 MDHEN and CDR2 SYDVKM. CDR3: CASTAGAGRDGKYF. The DNA for the CDR3 is TGTGCCAGCACAGCTGGTGCGGGTCGTGACGGGAAGTACTTC.

The chain uses TRBV6-6 and TRBJ2-3; 8 bases are a match to TRBD1. The CDR3 is 16 residues long. J was trimmed by 4 bases and V by 5 bases; bases with no gene match: 11. Germline assignment: CDR1 MNHNY and CDR2 SVGAGI (reference sequence). The CDR3 DNA reads as TGTGCCAGCAGTCAACTCACAGGGGGTAATCCAGATACGCAGTATTTT. It yields the protein CASSQLTGGNPDTQYF.

The genes are TRBV2 and TRBJ2-7, with D perhaps TRBD2 (5 bases). The CDR3 has 12 residues. CDR1 SNHLY and CDR2 FYNNEI come from the germline V gene. The germline V and J ends were trimmed by 6 bases and 8 bases, with 14 bases remaining between them. CDR3 in DNA: TGTGCCAGCAGCCCTCCGGGAACGAAGCAGTACTTC. Translated: CASSPPGTKQYF.